This T cell receptor (beta chain) was found in a study of blood T cell repertoires in COVID-19. With 7 bases removed from V and 8 bases from J, the gap between germline ends came to 18 bases. The CDR3 contains 13 residues. Per germline, CDR1 SGHDT and CDR2 YYEEEE. In the authors' methods: Amplification of reference gene primers provided the estimated nucleated cell counts. TCRdb keeps only in-frame clones here, not all; method: immunoSEQ multiplex PCR. V, J and clone size were drawn from that table, and D and trimming were deduced from the DNA. The sample lists roughly 130,000 clones; 65% to 85% were seen once.

The chain links TRBV5-6 to TRBJ1-2; D perhaps matches TRBD1 (6 bases). Sample: peripheral blood. This clonotype was sampled from a man between 65 and 85 years old with acute or convalescent COVID-19. The CDR3 here is CASGTQGSRGYTF. Written as DNA, the CDR3 is TGTGCCAGCGGGACACAGGGATCGAGGGGCTACACCTTC. The complete variable domain, with remaining parts taken from reference TRBV5-6 and TRBJ1-2, reads DAGVTQSPTHLIKTRGQQVTLRCSPKSGHDTVSWYQQALGQGPQFIFQYYEEEERQRGNFPDRFSGHQFPNYSSELNVNALLLGDSALYLCASGTQGSRGYTFGSGTRLTVV.